A selection of T cell receptor beta chains follows, all from one sample in a study of blood T cell repertoires in COVID-19. Generated by immunoSEQ multiplex PCR, the TCRdb table keeps only in-frame clones and is missing some. The top ten clones hold 4.6% of a sample with 250,000 to 300,000 clones, around four fifths of them seen once. Sample: peripheral blood. The origin of the receptors is a man in his fifties or sixties who had recovered from COVID-19. Both conserved end residues are part of each CDR3.

J | V | length | CDR3
TRBJ2-5 | TRBV20-1 | 14 | CSASLGTLGETQYF
TRBJ2-1 | TRBV19 | 15 | CASSMRQTTYNEQFF
TRBJ1-5 | TRBV20-1 | 13 | CSASDAGGQPQHF
TRBJ1-1 | TRBV6-5 | 16 | CASSYARAGVNTEAFF
TRBJ1-4 | TRBV19 | 12 | CASTRANEKLFF
TRBJ1-2 | TRBV18 | 14 | CASSPQGTNYGYTF
TRBJ1-1 | TRBV11-3 | 14 | CASSLAPSDTEAFF
TRBJ2-1 | TRBV5-1 | 15 | CASSRQAGSYNEQFF
TRBJ2-3 | TRBV7-8 | 14 | CASGGRGVGDTQYF
TRBJ2-3 | TRBV10-3 | 14 | CAISDGGLADTQYF
TRBJ1-2 | TRBV30 | 13 | CAWSRGTDYGYTF
TRBJ1-2 | TRBV28 | 16 | CASSLPWTGAAYGYTF
TRBJ1-5 | TRBV5-8 | 15 | CASSALGGLNQPQHF
TRBJ2-2 | TRBV5-6 | 14 | CASSLIGVTGELFF
TRBJ1-5 | TRBV6-2/TRBV6-3 | 14 | CASSYWETNQPQHF
TRBJ2-1 | TRBV28 | 16 | CASRAAGTSGGNEQFF
TRBJ2-2 | TRBV30 | 13 | CAWDRQNTGELFF
TRBJ1-2 | TRBV2 | 16 | CASSEDLQGWSYGYTF
TRBJ2-7 | TRBV9 | 14 | CASSALQGAEEQYF
TRBJ2-1 | TRBV7-9 | 18 | CASSLGVLRGLSYNEQFF
TRBJ1-2 | TRBV6-2/TRBV6-3 | 16 | CASSYSLGLSGGGYTF
TRBJ1-1 | TRBV28 | 14 | CASTRQGMNTEAFF
TRBJ2-4 | TRBV7-3 | 17 | CASSQGGGGAAKNIQYF
TRBJ1-6 | TRBV21-1 | 14 | CASSKQGNNSPLHF
TRBJ1-5 | TRBV28 | 14 | CATRQGYSNQPQHF
TRBJ2-3 | TRBV7-9 | 15 | CASSLGGGGTNTQYF
TRBJ1-5 | TRBV6-4 | 18 | CASRPKGTERHSNQPQHF
TRBJ1-4 | TRBV2 | 12 | CASGTGLVKLFF
TRBJ2-7 | TRBV3-1/TRBV3-2 | 14 | CASSQGAGTYEQYF
TRBJ2-3 | TRBV19 | 13 | CASSISVADTQYF
TRBJ2-3 | TRBV5-1 | 15 | CASSPAGGRTDTQYF
TRBJ2-1 | TRBV19 | 14 | CASSMGQKVSEQFF
TRBJ1-1 | TRBV20-1 | 14 | CSASGRTMNTEAFF
TRBJ1-5 | TRBV2 | 15 | CASSVDGLRNQPQHF
TRBJ2-7 | TRBV18 | 13 | CASSRDRGYEQYF
TRBJ1-1 | TRBV3-1/TRBV3-2 | 12 | CASSQDVGGAFF